A single sample gave rise to the 7 T cell receptor beta chains below, sequenced in a study of blood T cells in healthy people across ages. Sample-barcoded 5' priming and a J-beta primer mix drove a second PCR of 7 to 11 cycles. MiXCR, applied by TCRdb to the 5' RACE reads, yields one record per CDR3 protein. Of just under 550,000 distinct CDR3 sequences in the sample, approximately 25% are singletons; the top ten hold approximately 8.7%. These same records also appear under a second study, on T cells of mothers and their children.

The sample comprised blood. These TCRs come from a boy between 10 and 17 years old in good health.

The V call is TRBV7-3, the J call TRBJ2-1, with D unclear. The CDR3 has 15 residues. V shed 5 bases and J shed 4 bases, with 15 bases lying between them. Germline values: CDR1 SGHTA, CDR2 FQGTGA. CDR3 nucleotides: TGTGCCAGCAGCCCCACTCGTGGGCCATACAATGAGCAGTTCTTC. Translating gives CASSPTRGPYNEQFF.

This chain joins TRBV29-1 and TRBJ2-7; the D is unclear. CDR3 length equals 12 residues. Trimming removed 4 bases at V and 4 bases at J, with 11 bases between. The germline CDR1 and CDR2 sequences are SQVTM and ANQGSEA. CDR3 coding DNA: TGCAGCGTTGGTGGGAATTCTTACGAGCAGTACTTC. Amino acid sequence: CSVGGNSYEQYF.

For the CDR3, the DNA is TGCGCCAGCAGTGATGGACTAGCGGAAGAGACCCAGTACTTC. Translation gives CASSDGLAEETQYF. V and J are TRBV4-3 and TRBJ2-5, with 10 bases that match TRBD2. The germline CDR1 and CDR2 sequences are LGHNA and YSLEER. The junction had 4 bases not matched to a gene; V was cut back by 6 bases and J by 3 bases. This CDR3 spans 14 amino acids.

This clonotype was counted between two and nine times. The CDR3 reads CASSYSPLAGGETQYF. CDR3 bases: TGTGCCAGCAGTTACTCGCCGCTAGCGGGAGGAGAGACCCAGTACTTC. The chain links TRBV6-2 or TRBV6-3 to TRBJ2-5; 11 nucleotides match TRBD2. Germline CDR1 and CDR2: MNHEY and SVGEGT. CDR3 length: 16 amino acids. Trimming at V came to 0 bases and at J to 4 bases, leaving 4 bases not matched to a gene.

The J gene is TRBJ2-3, the V gene TRBV7-3; D might be TRBD2 (5 bases). This CDR3 is 13 amino acids long. V was shortened by 1 base and J by 5 bases, with 7 bases between the two germline ends. Germline lookup yields CDR1 SGHTA and CDR2 FQGTGA. In DNA, the CDR3 is TGTGCCAGCAGCTTAAGTCGGGAAGATACGCAGTATTTT. Its translation is CASSLSREDTQYF. The full variable domain, in which reference TRBV7-3 and TRBJ2-3 provide the parts outside the CDR3, is GAGVSQTPSNKVTEKGKYVELRCDPISGHTALYWYRQSLGQGPEFLIYFQGTGAADDSGLPNDRFFAVRPEGSVSTLKIQRTERGDSAVYLCASSLSREDTQYFGPGTRLTVL.

The CDR3 loop reads CASQRSSYNEQFF. The CDR3 nucleotides read TGTGCCAGCCAACGCAGCTCCTACAATGAGCAGTTCTTC. The gene calls are TRBV6-1 and TRBJ2-1; D not resolved. The CDR3 length is 13 residues. Trimming removed 8 bases from V and 0 bases from J, with 8 bases in between. The germline gives CDR1 MNHNS, CDR2 SASEGT.

The table lists this clonotype with a few counts. This sequence joins TRBV6-1 and TRBJ2-3; D gene unclear. Germline V gene lookup returns CDR1 MNHNS and CDR2 SASEGT. This CDR3 is 13 amino acids long. V was cut by 5 bases and J by 6 bases, with 12 bases left in between. The CDR3 is CASSLLLADTQYF. CDR3 DNA sequence: TGTGCCAGCAGTCTCTTACTCGCCGATACGCAGTATTTT.